These 29 T cell receptor beta chains were all obtained from the same sample, sequenced in a study of blood T cell repertoires in COVID-19. TCRdb's copy holds only in-frame clones and misses some; the assay was immunoSEQ multiplex PCR. Found here are roughly 190,000 clones, less than 85% of them singletons; the top ten hold more than 2.5%. The sample comprised PBMCs or T cells enriched from blood (not recorded which). The receptors were sampled from a woman aged 25 to 39 who had recovered from COVID-19.

The chain employs TRBV7-8 and TRBJ2-1; 7 bases map to TRBD1. Per germline, CDR1 SGHVS and CDR2 FQNEAQ. This CDR3 is built from 16 residues. V lost 0 bases and J lost 8; bases outside the gene matches: 10. For the CDR3, the DNA is TGTGCCAGCAGCTTAGCAGGGGGCGCGGTGCTCGATGAGCAGTTCTTC. Amino acid sequence: CASSLAGGAVLDEQFF.

The chain employs TRBV7-9 and TRBJ1-4; maybe TRBD1 (5 bases). CDR3 length: 16 amino acids. The germline V and J ends were trimmed by 2 bases and 0 bases, with 10 bases remaining between them. Germline V gene lookup returns CDR1 SEHNR and CDR2 FQNEAQ (reference sequence). DNA of the CDR3: TGTGCCAGCAGCTTATATATGACAGCAACTAATGAAAAACTGTTTTTT. Translated: CASSLYMTATNEKLFF.

J is TRBJ1-6 and V is TRBV6-4, with 10 bases lining up with TRBD1. The trim removed 7 bases at V and 14 bases at J, leaving 14 bases unmatched. The CDR3 has 15 residues. Germline CDR1 MRHNA, CDR2 SNTAGT. The CDR3, as DNA: TGTGCCAGCAAGGCAGGACAGGGGGGAAATTCGGCCCTCCACTTT. This gives the protein CASKAGQGGNSALHF.

The chain links TRBV3-1 (or the pseudogene TRBV3-2) to TRBJ1-2, with 7 bases aligning to TRBD1. The V gene's germline CDR1 is LGHDT and CDR2 YNNKEL (reference sequence). V was clipped by 4 bases and J by 1 base; unmatched bases: 24. The CDR3 runs 21 residues. The DNA of the CDR3 is TGTGCCAGCAGCCCAGCTTCGGGCCCCGGGCAGGGGGAATTTTATAACTATGGCTACACCTTC. Its translation: CASSPASGPGQGEFYNYGYTF.

The rearrangement uses TRBV6-1 and TRBJ2-7; 7 nucleotides match TRBD2. The CDR3 is 15 residues long. The junction had 8 bases not matched to a gene; V was cut back by 2 bases and J by 4 bases. CDR1 is MNHNS and CDR2 is SASEGT in the germline V gene. This CDR3 reads CASSEKREGTYEQYF. The CDR3, as DNA: TGTGCCAGCAGTGAAAAGAGGGAGGGAACTTACGAGCAGTACTTC.

V gene TRBV11-2 combines with J gene TRBJ2-5; the match to TRBD2 covers 8 bases. V lost 7 bases and J lost 5; bases outside the gene matches: 0. The CDR3 has 11 residues. Germline-derived CDR1 and CDR2 are SGHAT and FQNNGV. The CDR3 loop is CASTSGETQYF. The CDR3 DNA sequence: TGTGCCAGCACTAGCGGGGAGACCCAGTACTTC.

This sequence joins TRBV3-1 (or the pseudogene TRBV3-2) and TRBJ2-7; 7 positions agree with TRBD1. Germline CDR1 LGHDT, CDR2 YNNKEL (reference sequence). The CDR3 is 14 residues long. The V gene end was trimmed by 2 bases and the J gene end by 4 bases; junction bases not matched to a gene: 5. The CDR3 reads CASSQRGPSYEQYF. For the CDR3, the DNA is TGTGCCAGCAGCCAAAGGGGGCCCTCGTACGAGCAGTACTTC.

This clone was seen more than once but under ten times. The J gene is TRBJ1-4, the V gene TRBV5-4; D is possibly TRBD1 (5 bases). Trimming removed 5 bases at V and 1 base at J, with 18 bases between. CDR3 length: 17 amino acids. Germline V gene sequence: CDR1 SGHNT, CDR2 YYREEE (reference sequence). The CDR3 DNA is TGTGCCAGCAGTCAGGGCCTACAAGGGGTAACTAATGAAAAACTGTTTTTT. It yields the protein CASSQGLQGVTNEKLFF.

J is TRBJ1-2 and V is TRBV3-1 (or the pseudogene TRBV3-2), with a tentative D call TRBD1 (5 bases). Germline V gene lookup returns CDR1 LGHDT and CDR2 YNNKEL (reference sequence). The V and J ends lost 8 bases and 6 bases respectively, with 22 bases between them. The CDR3 contains 15 residues. The chain's CDR3 is CASAPPGGRKDGYTF. The CDR3 region has the DNA TGTGCCAGCGCGCCCCCGGGGGGAAGGAAAGATGGCTACACCTTC.

This chain joins TRBV3-1 (or the pseudogene TRBV3-2) and TRBJ1-3; no clear D gene. The germline V and J ends were trimmed by 5 bases and 0 bases, with 17 bases remaining between them. CDR3 size: 17 residues. Germline V gene lookup returns CDR1 LGHDT and CDR2 YNNKEL (reference sequence). The CDR3 loop is CASSEVAPASSGNTIYF. CDR3 bases: TGTGCCAGCAGCGAAGTGGCTCCTGCTAGCTCTGGAAACACCATATATTTT.

This sequence joins TRBV14 and TRBJ2-4; the D gene is possibly TRBD2 (7 bases). Trimming stripped 4 bases from V and 3 bases from J, with 19 bases between. The CDR3 has 17 residues. Germline CDR1 SGHDN, CDR2 FVKESK. The CDR3 coding sequence is TGTGCCAGCAGCCCTAAACAGGGCGGGAGCGGCAAAAACATTCAGTACTTC. This gives the protein CASSPKQGGSGKNIQYF.

This sequence joins TRBV28 and TRBJ1-2; D is unresolved. Germline V gene sequence: CDR1 MDHEN, CDR2 SYDVKM. CDR3 length: 15 amino acids. V was cut by 8 bases and J by 4 bases, with 20 bases left in between. The CDR3 DNA follows: TGTGCCAGCGCCCGGCCGGCTGGGCTGCTCTATGGCTACACCTTC. It yields the protein CASARPAGLLYGYTF.

The chain links TRBV7-2 to TRBJ1-5, with unresolved D. The germline CDR1 and CDR2 sequences are SGHTA and FQGNSA. Between the trimmed V and J ends, which lost 7 bases and 3 bases, there was a span of 16 bases. This CDR3 comprises 15 residues. The CDR3 sequence is CASTDTGSHNQPQHF. CDR3 DNA: TGTGCCAGCACCGACACCGGCAGTCACAATCAGCCCCAGCATTTT.

This chain connects TRBV6-5 to TRBJ1-2; 10 bases are a match to TRBD1. With V trimmed by 8 bases and J by 0 bases, 0 bases remained unmatched. The CDR3 runs 13 residues. Germline V gene sequence: CDR1 MNHEY, CDR2 SVGAGI. The CDR3 nucleotides read TGTGCCAGCGGACAGGGGGCTAACTATGGCTACACCTTC. Translated: CASGQGANYGYTF.

The chain recombines TRBV18 with TRBJ1-2; D remains ambiguous. Germline V gives CDR1 KGHSH, CDR2 LQKENI. V lost 3 bases and J lost 0, with 14 bases in between. The CDR3 has 16 residues. CDR3 bases: TGTGCCAGCTCACCGATCCGGGAAAATACTAACTATGGCTACACCTTC. Translation gives CASSPIRENTNYGYTF.

The J gene is TRBJ1-2, the V gene TRBV6-1; D might be TRBD1 (6 bases). This CDR3 is 16 amino acids long. CDR1 is MNHNS, CDR2 SASEGT, per germline. The V and J ends lost 0 bases and 0 bases respectively, with 11 bases between them. The CDR3 bases are TGTGCCAGCAGTGAAGCCGACAGGATCGCTAACTATGGCTACACCTTC. As protein: CASSEADRIANYGYTF.

The chain is built from TRBV2 and TRBJ1-5, with D possibly being TRBD1 (5 bases). Germline values: CDR1 SNHLY, CDR2 FYNNEI. V lost 5 bases and J lost 2, with 13 bases in between. This CDR3 region has 15 residues. Here the CDR3 DNA reads TGTGCCAGCAGTTTTAACACAGGTGGCAATCAGCCCCAGCATTTT. Translation gives CASSFNTGGNQPQHF. The whole variable domain, filled in from reference TRBV2 and TRBJ1-5, reads EPEVTQTPSHQVTQMGQEVILRCVPISNHLYFYWYRQILGQKVEFLVSFYNNEISEKSEIFDDQFSVERPDGSNFTLKIRSTKLEDSAMYFCASSFNTGGNQPQHFGDGTRLSIL.

The rearrangement joins TRBV5-1 to TRBJ2-5, with 10 bases fitting TRBD2. Germline trimming cut 4 bases from V and 5 bases from J; bases unmatched to any gene: 11. CDR3 size: 16 residues. Germline assignment: CDR1 SGHRS and CDR2 YFSETQ. CDR3 loop: CASSLIAGGRVETQYF. For the CDR3, the DNA is TGCGCCAGCAGCCTTATAGCGGGGGGAAGAGTTGAGACCCAGTACTTC.

The rearrangement links TRBV7-8 to TRBJ2-5; the D gene is possibly TRBD2 (7 bases). Trimming shortened V by 5 bases and J by 5 bases, and 21 bases separated the two germline ends. This CDR3 contains 16 residues. Germline V gene sequence: CDR1 SGHVS, CDR2 FQNEAQ. The CDR3 protein is CASSLSGRGGAETQYF. The CDR3 bases are TGTGCCAGCAGCCTCTCCGGGCGTGGGGGGGCTGAGACCCAGTACTTC.

The chain recombines TRBV18 with TRBJ1-5; D call uncertain. The germline V and J ends were trimmed by 5 bases and 11 bases, with 19 bases remaining between them. This CDR3 is 14 amino acids long. The germline CDR1 and CDR2 sequences are KGHSH and LQKENI. The CDR3 DNA reads TGTGCCAGCTCATCGACCTTCGGCCCCGGGACCCAGCATTTT. Amino acids: CASSSTFGPGTQHF.

This clone was counted a few times. The chain uses TRBV29-1 and TRBJ1-2, with TRBD1 as a possible D gene (6 bases). The germline V gene encodes CDR1 SQVTM and CDR2 ANQGSEA. Between the trimmed V and J ends, which lost 7 bases and 8 bases, there was a span of 20 bases. The length of the CDR3 is 13 residues. Here the CDR3 DNA reads TGCAGCGCTTCGCCCAGGGGTAGATCGGGCTACACCTTC. This encodes CSASPRGRSGYTF.

The CDR3 spells CASSERESDTQYF. CDR3 in DNA: TGTGCCAGCAGTGAACGGGAGTCAGATACGCAGTATTTT. The chain carries TRBV2 and TRBJ2-3; D may be TRBD2 (6 bases). Looked up from germline, CDR1 is SNHLY and CDR2 is FYNNEI. The CDR3 length is 13 residues. V was cut by 2 bases and J by 4 bases, with 7 bases left in between.

This clone was seen a single time. The chain joins TRBV5-1 to TRBJ2-7, with 9 bases that match TRBD2. Germline V gene lookup returns CDR1 SGHRS and CDR2 YFSETQ. The CDR3 has 15 amino acids. V dropped 1 base and J dropped 6; count of bases not matched to a gene: 8. CDR3 sequence reads: CASSLNLLAGAEQYF. The CDR3 coding sequence is TGCGCCAGCAGCTTGAATCTGTTAGCGGGAGCCGAGCAGTACTTC.

For the CDR3, the DNA is TGTGCCAGCGGAGAGCGGGTGAGCTACGAGCAGTACTTC. This encodes CASGERVSYEQYF. This chain connects TRBV27 to TRBJ2-7, with D tentatively TRBD2 (6 bases). This CDR3 has 13 amino acids. V gave up 8 bases and J gave up 3 bases, with 14 bases separating them. Germline V gene sequence: CDR1 MNHEY, CDR2 SMNVEV (reference sequence).

Note on this clone: The same CDR3 can be traced to other DNA sequences in this sample. The chain is built from TRBV18 and TRBJ2-1, with D perhaps TRBD2 (5 bases). Germline lookup yields CDR1 KGHSH and CDR2 LQKENI. V lost 3 bases to trimming and J lost 4 bases, with 10 bases between them. CDR3 length equals 14 residues. The CDR3 region is CASSPRGSYNEQFF. The CDR3, as DNA: TGTGCCAGCTCACCTCGGGGTTCTTACAATGAGCAGTTCTTC.

The chain employs TRBV7-9 and TRBJ2-7; TRBD1 matches 8 bases. Trimming at V came to 5 bases and at J to 1 base, leaving 13 bases not matched to a gene. CDR3 length: 17 residues. Germline-derived CDR1 and CDR2 are SEHNR and FQNEAQ (reference sequence). CDR3 loop: CASSPTGQVGGSYEQYF. The CDR3, as DNA: TGTGCCAGCAGCCCGACGGGACAGGTGGGAGGTTCCTACGAGCAGTACTTC.

CDR3 nucleotide sequence: TGCAGCGTTGTGATCGGAGGGTCAGATACGCAGTATTTT. Translation: CSVVIGGSDTQYF. The chain links TRBV29-1 to TRBJ2-3; perhaps TRBD2 as D (6 bases). The CDR3 covers 13 residues. Between the trimmed V and J ends, which lost 4 bases and 4 bases, there was a span of 12 bases. Germline CDR1 is SQVTM and CDR2 is ANQGSEA.

The chain uses TRBV3-1 (or the pseudogene TRBV3-2) and TRBJ1-4, with 9 bases fitting TRBD1. V shed 2 bases and J 7 bases; nucleotides not matched to a gene: 5. The CDR3 sequence is 15 residues long. CDR1 and CDR2 (germline): LGHDT, YNNKEL (reference sequence). The chain's CDR3 is CASSQRQGGVEKLFF. Here the CDR3 DNA reads TGTGCCAGCAGCCAACGACAGGGGGGAGTTGAAAAACTGTTTTTT.

This clone was observed a single time. The gene calls are TRBV5-1 and TRBJ1-1; 7 bases match TRBD1. Germline CDR1 SGHRS, CDR2 YFSETQ. After removal of 0 bases from V and 4 bases from J, the junction contained 6 bases not matched to a gene. This CDR3 is built from 15 residues. The DNA for the CDR3 is TGCGCCAGCAGCTTGGTGGTGGCAGGGGGCACTGAAGCTTTCTTT. Translated, it gives CASSLVVAGGTEAFF.